This T cell receptor beta chain was sequenced during a study of cytomegalovirus exposure and HLA in healthy donors. Study-wide background: Earlier results showed roughly 120 million unique TCR beta sequences derived from roughly 180 million T cells. Study-level findings and limits: Analyses of presence/absence relied on an assumption of roughly uniform sequencing depth across donors. In an earlier analysis, in 540 or so donors, most V segments appeared productive either ~90% or ~30% of the time.

The PCR was carried out with 60 Vbeta primers and 13 Jbeta primers. Per the original methods: A later analysis tallied approximately 80 million unique TCR beta chains, 9 million to 12 million of them shared. Data came from immunoSEQ multiplex PCR; TCRdb stores just in-frame clones and leaves some out. The D gene and trimming were derived from the DNA, and the V and J assignments and clone size from that table. This sample has roughly 140,000 clones, with 75% to 85% found just once. As regards this clone: Its antigen is undetermined.

Trimming pared 1 base from V and 10 bases from J, leaving 12 bases between. The CDR3 length is 13 residues. Germline CDR1 is SEHNR and CDR2 is FQNEAQ (reference sequence). The sequence was collected from a human donor in good health. The chain employs TRBV7-9 and TRBJ2-3, with D perhaps matching TRBD2 (5 bases). Sample: PBMCs. CDR3 sequence reads: CASSLGGEPSQYF. As DNA, the CDR3 is TGTGCCAGCAGCTTAGGGGGAGAGCCTTCGCAGTATTTT.